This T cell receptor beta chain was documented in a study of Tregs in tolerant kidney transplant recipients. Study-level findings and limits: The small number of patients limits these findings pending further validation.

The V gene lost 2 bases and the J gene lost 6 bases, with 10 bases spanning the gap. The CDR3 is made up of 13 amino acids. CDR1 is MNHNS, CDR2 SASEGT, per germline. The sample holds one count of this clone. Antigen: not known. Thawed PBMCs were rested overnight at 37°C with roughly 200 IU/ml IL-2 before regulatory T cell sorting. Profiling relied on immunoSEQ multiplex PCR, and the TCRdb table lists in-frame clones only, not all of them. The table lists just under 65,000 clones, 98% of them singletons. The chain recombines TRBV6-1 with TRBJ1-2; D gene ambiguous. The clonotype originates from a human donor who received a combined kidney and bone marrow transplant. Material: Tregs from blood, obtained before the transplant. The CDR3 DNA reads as TGTGCCAGCAGTGAATTGCACAAGAATGGCTACACCTTC. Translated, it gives CASSELHKNGYTF.